This T cell receptor beta chain came from a study of T cells in localized non-small cell lung cancer. Whole-study findings and limits: Appearing in adjacent lung were a median about 57 of the top 100 tumor clones. Clonality of T cells reached its maximum in uninvolved adjacent lung, surpassing tumor.

Profiled with immunoSEQ multiplex PCR; TCRdb holds only in-frame clones, not every one. The repertoire holds roughly 30,000 clones, with 65% to 85% as singletons. This CDR3 contains 15 residues. Unmatched junction bases numbered 3, after V lost 1 base and J lost 5 bases. Germline V CDR1 and CDR2: KGHSH, LQKENI. About this clone: Antigen: not known.

V and J are TRBV18 and TRBJ1-5; TRBD1 agrees at 9 bases. The source is a man between 40 and 70 years old with stage III lung adenocarcinoma. The sample consisted of peripheral blood mononuclear cells, taken before any cancer treatment. In nucleotides, the CDR3 is TGTGCCAGCTCACCACAGGGACAGGGATATCAGCCCCAGCATTTT. Translated, it gives CASSPQGQGYQPQHF.